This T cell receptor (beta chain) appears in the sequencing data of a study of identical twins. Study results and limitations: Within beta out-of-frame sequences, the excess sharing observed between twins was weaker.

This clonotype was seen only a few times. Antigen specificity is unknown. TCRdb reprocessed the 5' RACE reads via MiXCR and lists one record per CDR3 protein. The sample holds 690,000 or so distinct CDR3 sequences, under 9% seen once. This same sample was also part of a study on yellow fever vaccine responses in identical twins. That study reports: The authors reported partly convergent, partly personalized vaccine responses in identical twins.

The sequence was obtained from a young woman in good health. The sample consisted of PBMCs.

CDR3 sequence: CASSPGQGVHLEQYF. The CDR3 bases are TGCGCCAGCAGCCCTGGACAGGGGGTTCATTTAGAGCAGTACTTC. The chain recombines TRBV4-3 with TRBJ2-7, with TRBD1 identical over 10 bases. Germline trimming cut 4 bases from V and 7 bases from J; bases unmatched to any gene: 10. This CDR3 region has 15 residues. Germline V lookup: CDR1 LGHNA, CDR2 YSLEER.